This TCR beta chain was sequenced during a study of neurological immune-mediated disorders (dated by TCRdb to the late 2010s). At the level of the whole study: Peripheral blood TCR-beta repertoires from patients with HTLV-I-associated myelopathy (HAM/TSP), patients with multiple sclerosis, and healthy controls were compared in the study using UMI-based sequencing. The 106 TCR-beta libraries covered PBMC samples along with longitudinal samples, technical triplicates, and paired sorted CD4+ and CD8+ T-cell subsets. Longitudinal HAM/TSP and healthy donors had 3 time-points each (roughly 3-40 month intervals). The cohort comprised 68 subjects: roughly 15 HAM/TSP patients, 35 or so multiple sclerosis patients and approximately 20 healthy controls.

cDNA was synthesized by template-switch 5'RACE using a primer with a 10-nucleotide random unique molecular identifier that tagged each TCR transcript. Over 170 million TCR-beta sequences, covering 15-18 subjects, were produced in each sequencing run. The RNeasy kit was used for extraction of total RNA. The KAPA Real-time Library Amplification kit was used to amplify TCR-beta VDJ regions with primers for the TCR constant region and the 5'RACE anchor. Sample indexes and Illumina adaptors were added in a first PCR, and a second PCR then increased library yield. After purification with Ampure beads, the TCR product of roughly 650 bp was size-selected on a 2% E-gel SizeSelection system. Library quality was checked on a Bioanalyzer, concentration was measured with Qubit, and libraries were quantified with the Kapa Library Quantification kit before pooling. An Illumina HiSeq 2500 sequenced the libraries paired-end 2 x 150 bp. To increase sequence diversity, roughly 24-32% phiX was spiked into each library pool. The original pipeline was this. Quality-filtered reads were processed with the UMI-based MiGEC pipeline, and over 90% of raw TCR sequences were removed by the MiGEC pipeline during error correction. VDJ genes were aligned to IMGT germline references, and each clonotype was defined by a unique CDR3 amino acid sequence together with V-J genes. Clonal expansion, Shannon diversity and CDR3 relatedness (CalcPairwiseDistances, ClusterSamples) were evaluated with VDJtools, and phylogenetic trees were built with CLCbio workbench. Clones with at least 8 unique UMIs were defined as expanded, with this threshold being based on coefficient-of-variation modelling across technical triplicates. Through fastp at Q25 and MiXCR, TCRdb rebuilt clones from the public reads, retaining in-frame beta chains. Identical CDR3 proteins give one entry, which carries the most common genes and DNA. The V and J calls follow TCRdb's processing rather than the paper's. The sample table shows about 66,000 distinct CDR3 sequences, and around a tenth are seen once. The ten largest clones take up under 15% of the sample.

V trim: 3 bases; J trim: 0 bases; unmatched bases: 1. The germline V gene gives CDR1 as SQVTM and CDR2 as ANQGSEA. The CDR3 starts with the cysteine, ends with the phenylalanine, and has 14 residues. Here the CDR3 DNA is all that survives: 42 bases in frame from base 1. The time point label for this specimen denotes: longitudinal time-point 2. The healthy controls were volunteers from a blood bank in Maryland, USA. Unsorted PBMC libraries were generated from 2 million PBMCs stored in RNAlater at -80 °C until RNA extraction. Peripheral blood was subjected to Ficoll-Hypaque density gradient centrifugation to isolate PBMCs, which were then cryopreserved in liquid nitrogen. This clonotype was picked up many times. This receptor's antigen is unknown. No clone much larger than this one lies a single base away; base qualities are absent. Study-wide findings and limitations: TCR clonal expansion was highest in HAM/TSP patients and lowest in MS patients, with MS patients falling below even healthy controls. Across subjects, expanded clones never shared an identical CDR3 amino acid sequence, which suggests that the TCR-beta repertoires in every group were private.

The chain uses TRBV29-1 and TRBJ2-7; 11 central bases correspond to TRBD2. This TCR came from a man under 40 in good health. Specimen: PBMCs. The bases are TGCAGCGTTGAGACTAGCGGGACCTCCTACGAGCAGTACTTC. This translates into CSVETSGTSYEQYF.